The clone carrying this T cell receptor beta chain was picked up many times. Its antigen is not known. V was clipped by 2 bases and J by 3 bases, with 8 bases between them. Germline V lookup: CDR1 DFQATT, CDR2 SNEGSKA (reference sequence). There are 12 residues in the CDR3. The data were obtained in a study of neurological immune-mediated disorders. Regarding the study as a whole: The greatest TCR clonal expansion appeared in HTLV-1-associated myelopathy and the smallest, falling below healthy controls, in multiple sclerosis.

Via MiXCR, TCRdb re-called the 5' RACE reads, giving one row per CDR3 protein. This sample has about 66,000 distinct CDR3 sequences, with around 9.7% found just once. The time point is: longitudinal time-point 2. Volunteers at a blood bank in Maryland, USA, were the healthy controls. This chain joins TRBV20-1 and TRBJ2-7; no clear D. The TCR comes from a man aged 25-45 years in good health. The sequencing input was PBMCs. This CDR3 is CSARWANYEQYF. CDR3 bases: TGCAGTGCTAGATGGGCCAACTACGAGCAGTACTTC.